This TCR beta chain was documented in a study of T-cell reconstitution after alpha-beta-depleted transplantation in children. Study-wide points: Reportedly, only several hundred clones from non-depleted graft cells drove alpha-beta T-cell counts at about two months.

This clonotype came up many times. Its cognate antigen is unknown. Germline loops: CDR1 KGHSH, CDR2 LQKENI. The CDR3 sequence is 14 residues long. V was clipped by 2 bases and J by 0 bases, with 5 bases between them. A library of TCRbeta sequences, prepared with unique molecular identifiers, was generated. TCRdb processed the PCR reads anew with MiXCR; each CDR3 protein has one entry. The sample records 240,000 or so distinct CDR3 sequences, roughly 8.2% being singletons. The receptor was derived from a male patient under 18 who had a stem cell transplant for acute lymphoblastic leukemia, so the T cells may come from the graft donor. Sample: PBMCs, mostly from graft donor cells, taken 180 days after TCRalphabeta/CD19-depleted stem cell transplant. This chain links TRBV18 with TRBJ2-1; a weak D match, TRBD1 (5 bases). CDR3 residues: CASSPDSSYNEQFF. In DNA form, the CDR3 reads TGTGCCAGCTCACCAGACAGCTCCTACAATGAGCAGTTCTTC.